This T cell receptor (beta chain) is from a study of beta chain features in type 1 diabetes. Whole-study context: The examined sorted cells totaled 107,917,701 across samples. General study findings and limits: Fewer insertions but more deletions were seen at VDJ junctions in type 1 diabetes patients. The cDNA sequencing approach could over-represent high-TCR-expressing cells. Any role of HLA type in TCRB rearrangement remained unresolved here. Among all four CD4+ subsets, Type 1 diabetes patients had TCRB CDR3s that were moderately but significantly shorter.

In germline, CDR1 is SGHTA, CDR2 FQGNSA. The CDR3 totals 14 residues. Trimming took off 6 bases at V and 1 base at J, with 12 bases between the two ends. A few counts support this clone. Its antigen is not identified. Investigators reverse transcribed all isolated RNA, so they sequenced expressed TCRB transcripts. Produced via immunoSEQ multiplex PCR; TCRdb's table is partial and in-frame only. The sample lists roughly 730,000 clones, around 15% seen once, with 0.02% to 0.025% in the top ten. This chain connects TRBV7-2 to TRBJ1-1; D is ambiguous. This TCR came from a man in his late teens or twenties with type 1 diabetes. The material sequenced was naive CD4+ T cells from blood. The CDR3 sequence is CASSHGRTNTEAFF. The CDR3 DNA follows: TGTGCCAGCAGTCACGGACGGACGAACACTGAAGCTTTCTTT. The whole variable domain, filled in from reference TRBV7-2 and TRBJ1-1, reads GAGVSQSPSNKVTEKGKDVELRCDPISGHTALYWYRQSLGQGLEFLIYFQGNSAPDKSGLPSDRFSAERTGGSVSTLTIQRTQQEDSAVYLCASSHGRTNTEAFFGQGTRLTVV.